Listed below are T cell receptor beta chains from one sample, sequenced in a study of PD-L1 blockade in urothelial cancer. Sequenced by immunoSEQ multiplex PCR; TCRdb stores in-frame clones only, minus some. The sample records under 150,000 clones, approximately 90% being singletons. The source material was PBMCs, sampled around atezolizumab (anti-PD-L1) treatment. The receptors derive from a man in his 60s with urothelial cancer. Each CDR3 is given with its conserved first and last residue. A D gene is named only where the DNA matches it firmly. Clone size is given for some rows only: seen once, a few or many times, or a class if the clone is expanded.

clone_size: once; v_call: TRBV6-1; j_call: TRBJ2-2; d_call: TRBD2; cdr3_nt: TGTGCCAGCATCCTCGGGGGGTACACCGGGGAGCTGTTTTTT; cdr3_aa: CASILGGYTGELFF
clone_size: -; v_call: TRBV4-1; j_call: TRBJ1-6; d_call: -; cdr3_nt: TGCGCCAGCAGCCAACCACACCCAGGGGAGGGGCCCTTGAATTCACCCCTCCACTTT; cdr3_aa: CASSQPHPGEGPLNSPLHF
clone_size: -; v_call: TRBV28; j_call: TRBJ1-2; d_call: TRBD1; cdr3_nt: TGTGCCAATTCCGGGACAGGATATGGCTACACCTTC; cdr3_aa: CANSGTGYGYTF
clone_size: -; v_call: TRBV30; j_call: TRBJ1-3; d_call: TRBD1; cdr3_nt: TGTGCCTGGAGCCATGCAGGGGGCCGGGGAAACACCATATATTTT; cdr3_aa: CAWSHAGGRGNTIYF
clone_size: -; v_call: TRBV28; j_call: TRBJ2-7; d_call: TRBD2; cdr3_nt: TGTGCCAGTATCGGGGGGGGAAGGAACGAGCAGTACTTC; cdr3_aa: CASIGGGRNEQYF
clone_size: -; v_call: TRBV7-2; j_call: TRBJ2-2; d_call: TRBD2; cdr3_nt: TGTGCCAGCAGCCCACCGGGACTAGCCCGTTCCGGGGAGCTGTTTTTT; cdr3_aa: CASSPPGLARSGELFF
clone_size: -; v_call: TRBV7-9; j_call: TRBJ2-5; d_call: -; cdr3_nt: TGTGCCAGCAGCCACAGGGTGGGAGAGACCCAGTACTTC; cdr3_aa: CASSHRVGETQYF
clone_size: -; v_call: TRBV28; j_call: TRBJ2-4; d_call: -; cdr3_nt: TGTGCCAGCAGTTTATCCTCCGGGATGGGGGCCCTAATAGCCAAAAACATTCAGTACTTC; cdr3_aa: CASSLSSGMGALIAKNIQYF
clone_size: -; v_call: TRBV5-1; j_call: TRBJ2-2; d_call: TRBD2; cdr3_nt: TGCGCCAGCAGCCCTACCTTGCGGGAGGGGGGCACCGGGGAGCTGTTTTTT; cdr3_aa: CASSPTLREGGTGELFF
clone_size: -; v_call: TRBV5-6; j_call: TRBJ2-7; d_call: -; cdr3_nt: TGTGCCAGCAGCTTGGTAGCGGGACAGATCTACGAGCAGTACTTC; cdr3_aa: CASSLVAGQIYEQYF
clone_size: -; v_call: TRBV21-1; j_call: TRBJ1-1; d_call: -; cdr3_nt: TGTGCCAGCAGCAAAGCCAGCACGGGGGAATGCACTGAAGCTTTCTTT; cdr3_aa: CASSKASTGECTEAFF
clone_size: -; v_call: TRBV27; j_call: TRBJ2-7; d_call: TRBD1; cdr3_nt: TGTGCCAGCAGTTTCCGGGACAGGGGAGGCGAGCAGTACTTC; cdr3_aa: CASSFRDRGGEQYF
clone_size: -; v_call: TRBV5-1; j_call: TRBJ2-1; d_call: -; cdr3_nt: TGCGCCAGCAGCTTCACGGGGACCTACAATGAGCAGTTCTTC; cdr3_aa: CASSFTGTYNEQFF
clone_size: -; v_call: TRBV9; j_call: TRBJ2-3; d_call: -; cdr3_nt: TGTGCCAGCAGCGTAGGCGGGAGCACAGATACGCAGTATTTT; cdr3_aa: CASSVGGSTDTQYF
clone_size: -; v_call: TRBV28; j_call: TRBJ2-3; d_call: -; cdr3_nt: TGTGCCAGCAGCCCAATTTCGGGAATTCCAGGTGCAGATACGCAGTATTTT; cdr3_aa: CASSPISGIPGADTQYF
clone_size: -; v_call: TRBV5-1; j_call: TRBJ2-5; d_call: -; cdr3_nt: TGCGCCAGCAGCGACATGGAAGAGACCCAGTACTTC; cdr3_aa: CASSDMEETQYF
clone_size: -; v_call: TRBV6-5; j_call: TRBJ1-5; d_call: -; cdr3_nt: TGTGCCAGCAGCGCGTACCCGGGAGACAATCAGCCCCAGCATTTT; cdr3_aa: CASSAYPGDNQPQHF
clone_size: -; v_call: TRBV28; j_call: TRBJ2-1; d_call: -; cdr3_nt: TGTGCCAGCAGTTTTGGAGATAGTGAGCAGTTCTTC; cdr3_aa: CASSFGDSEQFF
clone_size: -; v_call: TRBV6-5; j_call: TRBJ2-5; d_call: TRBD1; cdr3_nt: TGTGCCAGCAGTTACTCGACAGGGGGGGAGACCCAGTACTTC; cdr3_aa: CASSYSTGGETQYF
clone_size: -; v_call: TRBV5-4; j_call: TRBJ2-2; d_call: TRBD2; cdr3_nt: TGTGCCAGCAGCTTGGCACTAGCGGGGACCGGGGAGCTGTTTTTT; cdr3_aa: CASSLALAGTGELFF
clone_size: -; v_call: TRBV15; j_call: TRBJ2-2; d_call: -; cdr3_nt: TGTGCCACCAGCATTAGCGGATTAGACACCGGGGAGCTGTTTTTT; cdr3_aa: CATSISGLDTGELFF
clone_size: once; v_call: TRBV6-5; j_call: TRBJ2-1; d_call: -; cdr3_nt: TGTGCCAGCGGAAAGGGGGTGACGAAATACAATGAGCAGTTCTTC; cdr3_aa: CASGKGVTKYNEQFF
clone_size: -; v_call: TRBV7-9; j_call: TRBJ1-6; d_call: -; cdr3_nt: TGTGCCAGCAGCTTAGACAGGGCCTCCTATAATTCACCCCTCCACTTT; cdr3_aa: CASSLDRASYNSPLHF
clone_size: -; v_call: TRBV30; j_call: TRBJ2-3; d_call: TRBD2; cdr3_nt: TGTGCCTGGGGGCGACTAGCGGGAGTTACAGATACGCAGTATTTT; cdr3_aa: CAWGRLAGVTDTQYF
clone_size: -; v_call: TRBV27; j_call: TRBJ2-3; d_call: TRBD2; cdr3_nt: TGTGCCAGCAACGCCTTGGGAGCGGGGAGCACAGATACGCAGTATTTT; cdr3_aa: CASNALGAGSTDTQYF
clone_size: -; v_call: TRBV28; j_call: TRBJ2-5; d_call: TRBD2; cdr3_nt: TGTGCCAGCAGTCTGGGACTAGCGGGGGGCCAAGAGACCCAGTACTTC; cdr3_aa: CASSLGLAGGQETQYF
clone_size: -; v_call: TRBV4-3; j_call: TRBJ1-2; d_call: TRBD1; cdr3_nt: TGCGCCAGCAGCCAAGAAGGCAGGGGGAACTATGGCTACACCTTC; cdr3_aa: CASSQEGRGNYGYTF
clone_size: -; v_call: TRBV14; j_call: TRBJ1-1; d_call: -; cdr3_nt: TGTGCCAGCAGCCAAGGTATGAACACTGAAGCTTTCTTT; cdr3_aa: CASSQGMNTEAFF
clone_size: -; v_call: TRBV28; j_call: TRBJ1-1; d_call: -; cdr3_nt: TGTGCCAGCACCAACCCCCTGGGCAGGGGGAACACTGAAGCTTTCTTT; cdr3_aa: CASTNPLGRGNTEAFF
clone_size: -; v_call: TRBV5-1; j_call: TRBJ2-7; d_call: TRBD2; cdr3_nt: TGCGCCAGCAGCTTGACGGGAGGGTCGACCTACGAGCAGTACTTC; cdr3_aa: CASSLTGGSTYEQYF
clone_size: -; v_call: TRBV5-1; j_call: TRBJ1-1; d_call: -; cdr3_nt: TGCGCCAGCAGCTTGAGTCTATCCAGGTTCCCGAACACTGAAGCTTTCTTT; cdr3_aa: CASSLSLSRFPNTEAFF
clone_size: once; v_call: TRBV18; j_call: TRBJ1-4; d_call: -; cdr3_nt: TGTGCCAGCTCACCAAGAGGAGGGGATGAAAAACTGTTTTTT; cdr3_aa: CASSPRGGDEKLFF
clone_size: few; v_call: TRBV28; j_call: TRBJ1-4; d_call: -; cdr3_nt: TGTGCCAGCAGTTTAAGTGGGGCGCCTAATGAAAAACTGTTTTTT; cdr3_aa: CASSLSGAPNEKLFF
clone_size: -; v_call: TRBV28; j_call: TRBJ2-3; d_call: -; cdr3_nt: TGTGCCAGCAGTTTTCCCGGGAATACAGATACGCAGTATTTT; cdr3_aa: CASSFPGNTDTQYF
clone_size: -; v_call: TRBV6-1; j_call: TRBJ2-3; d_call: TRBD2; cdr3_nt: TGTGCCAGCAGTGAAGCCCCTAGCGGGAGGTCAGATACGCAGTATTTT; cdr3_aa: CASSEAPSGRSDTQYF
clone_size: few; v_call: TRBV6-6; j_call: TRBJ1-2; d_call: TRBD1; cdr3_nt: TGTGCCAGCAGTACCGGGACAGTTAGTGGCTACACCTTC; cdr3_aa: CASSTGTVSGYTF
clone_size: -; v_call: TRBV14; j_call: TRBJ2-1; d_call: -; cdr3_nt: TGTGCCAGCAGGGTGATAGCGGAGCCGTACAATGAGCAGTTCTTC; cdr3_aa: CASRVIAEPYNEQFF
clone_size: -; v_call: TRBV5-4; j_call: TRBJ1-3; d_call: -; cdr3_nt: TGTGCCAGCAGCCGAACTTCTGGAAACACCATATATTTT; cdr3_aa: CASSRTSGNTIYF
clone_size: -; v_call: TRBV7-7; j_call: TRBJ2-7; d_call: -; cdr3_nt: TGTGCCAGCAGCCTTGGACAGAACTCCTACGAGCAGTACTTC; cdr3_aa: CASSLGQNSYEQYF
clone_size: few; v_call: TRBV28; j_call: TRBJ2-3; d_call: TRBD2; cdr3_nt: TGTGCCAGCAGTTTATGGGGTCCGGGGGGATCAGATACGCAGTATTTT; cdr3_aa: CASSLWGPGGSDTQYF
clone_size: -; v_call: TRBV5-1; j_call: TRBJ2-7; d_call: TRBD2; cdr3_nt: TGCGCCAGCAGCTTGGCCCAGGGACTAGCGGACTACGAGCAGTACTTC; cdr3_aa: CASSLAQGLADYEQYF
clone_size: -; v_call: TRBV7-3; j_call: TRBJ2-3; d_call: -; cdr3_nt: TGTGCCAGCAGCCAAATCGGGGGTCCAGATACGCAGTATTTT; cdr3_aa: CASSQIGGPDTQYF
clone_size: -; v_call: TRBV5-1; j_call: TRBJ2-3; d_call: TRBD2; cdr3_nt: TGCGCCAGCAGCAGGACTAGCGGGAGGTCTAGCACAGATACGCAGTATTTT; cdr3_aa: CASSRTSGRSSTDTQYF
clone_size: -; v_call: TRBV7-2; j_call: TRBJ2-5; d_call: -; cdr3_nt: TGTGCCAGCAGCCCTGGCAGGGTGGAGACCCAGTACTTC; cdr3_aa: CASSPGRVETQYF
clone_size: -; v_call: TRBV6-6; j_call: TRBJ2-7; d_call: TRBD2; cdr3_nt: TGTGCCAGCAAGGGACTAGCGGGAGACCCCGAGCAGTACTTC; cdr3_aa: CASKGLAGDPEQYF
clone_size: -; v_call: TRBV7-6; j_call: TRBJ2-3; d_call: TRBD1; cdr3_nt: TGTGCCAGCAGCTCCACGGGACAGGGGGCAGATACGCAGTATTTT; cdr3_aa: CASSSTGQGADTQYF
clone_size: -; v_call: TRBV21-1; j_call: TRBJ2-7; d_call: -; cdr3_nt: TGTGCCAGCAGCACCCTCGAGGACAGGGTACGCGAGCAGTACTTC; cdr3_aa: CASSTLEDRVREQYF
clone_size: -; v_call: TRBV12-5; j_call: TRBJ2-1; d_call: TRBD2; cdr3_nt: TGTGCTAGTGGTTTGGTAGTAGCGGGGGGTCTATACAATGAGCAGTTCTTC; cdr3_aa: CASGLVVAGGLYNEQFF
clone_size: -; v_call: TRBV2; j_call: TRBJ1-2; d_call: -; cdr3_nt: TGTGCCAGCACCGAGGGAATGGACAGCTATGGCTACACCTTC; cdr3_aa: CASTEGMDSYGYTF